This TCR beta chain appears in the sequencing data of a study of blood T cell repertoires in COVID-19. Study overall: T cells, B-cell-depleted T cells, or PBMCs provided the cDNA or gDNA that served as material.

Per the original data handling: By means of reference gene primer amplification, nucleated cell counts were estimated. The data were produced by immunoSEQ multiplex PCR, yet TCRdb's version contains in-frame clones alone and is incomplete. Clonal size and the V and J genes are those of that table, whereas D and trimming came from the DNA. This sample has around 100,000 clones, with 84% found just once. The CDR3 runs 15 residues. Unmatched junction bases numbered 2, after V lost 0 bases and J lost 1 base. CDR1 is SGHRS, CDR2 YFSETQ, per germline. The sample taken for sequencing was peripheral blood. This receptor was obtained from a man in his sixties with acute or convalescent COVID-19. J is TRBJ2-3 and V is TRBV5-1, with TRBD1 matching over 7 bases. DNA for the CDR3: TGCGCCAGCAGCTTGGCCCAGGGGGGCACAGATACGCAGTATTTT. It is translated as CASSLAQGGTDTQYF.